The clone carrying this T cell receptor (beta chain) was detected many times. Antigen unknown. This sample is part of a study of human T cells and chemical hapten exposure. Study-level information: Small pooled library volume differences mainly caused per-sample TCR yield variation.

In the study's own analysis: Counting gave a median of roughly 97,000 TCRs per sample, with values ranging from about 20,000 to 750,000. In TCRdb, the RACE reads were re-called with MiXCR into one record per CDR3 protein. These V and J calls rely on TCRdb rather than the paper's analysis. The sample includes about 400,000 distinct CDR3 sequences, about 6% of them seen just once. Findings and caveats of the study: The number of TCRs above 1 in 1000 frequency did not change after DPC sensitization.

The CDR3 is made up of 16 amino acids. V dropped 5 bases and J dropped 2; count of bases not matched to a gene: 7. Germline lookup yields CDR1 MNHEY and CDR2 SVGAGI. Time point meaning: patch test 2, 6 weeks after DPC sensitization. Described treatment: therapeutic diphenylcyclopropenone sensitization with weekly scalp DPC. From whole blood left unfractionated, total RNA was extracted. This chain joins TRBV6-5 and TRBJ2-7; 12 bases line up with TRBD2. Sequences were derived from whole blood, sampled in connection with sensitization to the hapten diphenylcyclopropenone (DPC). This receptor was obtained from a woman under 30 with alopecia areata. Some clones in this sample may be carry-over from other donors' samples. Here the CDR3 reads CASSPLAGGAAYEQYF. The CDR3 coding sequence is TGTGCCAGCAGTCCACTAGCGGGGGGAGCTGCCTACGAGCAGTACTTC.